This paragraph reports one TCR beta chain. The antigen remains undetermined. The CDR3 has 15 residues. Trimming took 1 base from V and 1 from J; bases not matched to a gene: 0. Germline values: CDR1 LNHNV, CDR2 YYDKDF (reference sequence). A second 7 to 11 cycle PCR used barcoded and J-beta primers. TCRdb processed the 5' RACE reads anew with MiXCR; each CDR3 protein has one entry. Of some 1.5 million distinct CDR3 sequences in the sample, 28% are singletons; the top ten hold 7.7%. These data come from a study of blood T cells in healthy people across ages. Study background: About one barcoded beta molecule per two T cells was captured by template switching. Study-wide points: The study regarded diversity estimates from one million T cells as underestimates.

This clonotype was sampled from a woman in her twenties or thirties in good health. What was sequenced was blood. The chain recombines TRBV15 with TRBJ2-1, with 8 bases lining up with TRBD1. The CDR3 reads CATSRGTGSYNEQFF. For the CDR3, the DNA is TGTGCCACCAGCAGAGGGACAGGGTCCTACAATGAGCAGTTCTTC. The whole variable domain, filled in from reference TRBV15 and TRBJ2-1, reads DAMVIQNPRYQVTQFGKPVTLSCSQTLNHNVMYWYQQKSSQAPKLLFHYYDKDFNNEADTPDNFQSRRPNTSFCFLDIRSPGLGDTAMYLCATSRGTGSYNEQFFGPGTRLTVL.